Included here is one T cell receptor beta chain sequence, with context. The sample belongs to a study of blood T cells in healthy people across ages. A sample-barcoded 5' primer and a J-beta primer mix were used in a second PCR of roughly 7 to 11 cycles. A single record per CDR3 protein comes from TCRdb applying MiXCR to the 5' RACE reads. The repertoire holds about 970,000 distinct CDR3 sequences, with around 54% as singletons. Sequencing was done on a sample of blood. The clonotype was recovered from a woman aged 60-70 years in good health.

In DNA, the CDR3 is TGTGCCAGCAGCCAAGGATACGTTCCCTACGAGCAGTACTTC. Amino acids: CASSQGYVPYEQYF. The J gene is TRBJ2-7, the V gene TRBV3-1; D remains ambiguous. V lost 1 base, J lost 2 bases, and 9 bases lay in between. Germline V gene sequence: CDR1 LGHDT, CDR2 YNNKEL (reference sequence). This CDR3 region has 14 residues.